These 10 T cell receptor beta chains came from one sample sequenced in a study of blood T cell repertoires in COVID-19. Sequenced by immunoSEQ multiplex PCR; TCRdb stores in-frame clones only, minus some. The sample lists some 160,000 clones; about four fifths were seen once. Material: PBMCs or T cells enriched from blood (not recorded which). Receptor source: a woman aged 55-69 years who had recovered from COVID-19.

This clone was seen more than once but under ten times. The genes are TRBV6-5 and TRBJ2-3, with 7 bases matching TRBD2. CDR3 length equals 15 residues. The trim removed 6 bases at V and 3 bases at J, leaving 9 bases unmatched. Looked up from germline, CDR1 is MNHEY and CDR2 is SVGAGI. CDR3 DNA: TGTGCCAGCAGGATACCGGGACTACCTACAGATACGCAGTATTTT. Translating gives CASRIPGLPTDTQYF.

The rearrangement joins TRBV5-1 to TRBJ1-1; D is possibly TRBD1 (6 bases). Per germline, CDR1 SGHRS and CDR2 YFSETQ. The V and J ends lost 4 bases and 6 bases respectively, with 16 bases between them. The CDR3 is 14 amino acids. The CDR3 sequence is CASSRTSDRPEAFF. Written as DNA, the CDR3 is TGCGCCAGCAGCAGGACCTCGGACAGACCTGAAGCTTTCTTT. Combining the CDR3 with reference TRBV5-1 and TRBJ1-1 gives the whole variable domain KAGVTQTPRYLIKTRGQQVTLSCSPISGHRSVSWYQQTPGQGLQFLFEYFSETQRNKGNFPGRFSGRQFSNSRSEMNVSTLELGDSALYLCASSRTSDRPEAFFGQGTRLTVV.

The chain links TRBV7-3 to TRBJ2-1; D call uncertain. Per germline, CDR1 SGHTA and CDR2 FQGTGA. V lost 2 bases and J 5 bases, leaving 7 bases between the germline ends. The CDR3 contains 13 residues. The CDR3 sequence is CASSLSQNNEQFF. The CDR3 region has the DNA TGTGCCAGCAGCTTATCTCAGAACAATGAGCAGTTCTTC.

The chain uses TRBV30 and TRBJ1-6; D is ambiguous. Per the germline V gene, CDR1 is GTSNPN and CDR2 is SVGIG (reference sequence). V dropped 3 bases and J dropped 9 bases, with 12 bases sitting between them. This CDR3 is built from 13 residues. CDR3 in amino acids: CAWSPSPSSPLHF. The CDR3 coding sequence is TGTGCCTGGAGCCCCTCTCCTTCTTCACCCCTCCACTTT.

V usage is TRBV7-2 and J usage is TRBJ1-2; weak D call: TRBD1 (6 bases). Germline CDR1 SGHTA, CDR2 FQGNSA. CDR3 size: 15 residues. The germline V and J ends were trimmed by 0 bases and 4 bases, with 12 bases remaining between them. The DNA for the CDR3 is TGTGCCAGCAGCTTAGCCCCAGGACAGAGCTATGGCTACACCTTC. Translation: CASSLAPGQSYGYTF. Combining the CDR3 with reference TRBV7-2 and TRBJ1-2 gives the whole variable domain GAGVSQSPSNKVTEKGKDVELRCDPISGHTALYWYRQSLGQGLEFLIYFQGNSAPDKSGLPSDRFSAERTGGSVSTLTIQRTQQEDSAVYLCASSLAPGQSYGYTFGSGTRLTVV.

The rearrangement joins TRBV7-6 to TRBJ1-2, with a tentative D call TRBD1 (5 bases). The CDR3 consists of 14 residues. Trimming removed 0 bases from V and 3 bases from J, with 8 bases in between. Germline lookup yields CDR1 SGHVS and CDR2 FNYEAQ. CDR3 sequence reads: CASSLAREDYGYTF. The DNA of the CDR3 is TGTGCCAGCAGCTTAGCCAGGGAGGACTATGGCTACACCTTC. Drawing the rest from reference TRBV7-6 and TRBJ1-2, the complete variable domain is GAGVSQSPRYKVTKRGQDVALRCDPISGHVSLYWYRQALGQGPEFLTYFNYEAQQDKSGLPNDRFSAERPEGSISTLTIQRTEQRDSAMYRCASSLAREDYGYTFGSGTRLTVV.

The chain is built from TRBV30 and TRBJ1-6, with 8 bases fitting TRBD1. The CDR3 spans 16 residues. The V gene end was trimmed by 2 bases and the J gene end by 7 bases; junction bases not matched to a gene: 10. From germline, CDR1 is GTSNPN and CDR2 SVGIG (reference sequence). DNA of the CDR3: TGTGCCTGGAGTCGCCCCAGAACAGGGGGGAATTCACCCCTCCACTTT. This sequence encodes CAWSRPRTGGNSPLHF.

DNA for the CDR3: TGTGCCAGCACCCCACAGTACACTGAAGCTTTCTTT. This codes for CASTPQYTEAFF. This sequence joins TRBV7-2 and TRBJ1-1, with D unresolved. CDR1 and CDR2 from the germline V gene are SGHTA and FQGNSA. This CDR3 is 12 amino acids long. Trimming took 7 bases from V and 3 from J, leaving 9 bases between them.

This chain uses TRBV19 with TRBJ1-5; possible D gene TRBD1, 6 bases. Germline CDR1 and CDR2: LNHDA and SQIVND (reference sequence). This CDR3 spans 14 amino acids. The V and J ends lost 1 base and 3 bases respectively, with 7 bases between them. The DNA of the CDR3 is TGTGCCAGTAGTATAGGGGACACCAATCAGCCCCAGCATTTT. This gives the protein CASSIGDTNQPQHF.

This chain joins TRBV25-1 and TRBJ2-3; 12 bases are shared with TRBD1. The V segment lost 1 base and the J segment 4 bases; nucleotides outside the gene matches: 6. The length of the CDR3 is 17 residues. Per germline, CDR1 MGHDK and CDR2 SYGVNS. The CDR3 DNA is TGTGCCAGCAGTGAATTAGGGACAGGGGGCAGCGCAGATACGCAGTATTTT. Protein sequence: CASSELGTGGSADTQYF.